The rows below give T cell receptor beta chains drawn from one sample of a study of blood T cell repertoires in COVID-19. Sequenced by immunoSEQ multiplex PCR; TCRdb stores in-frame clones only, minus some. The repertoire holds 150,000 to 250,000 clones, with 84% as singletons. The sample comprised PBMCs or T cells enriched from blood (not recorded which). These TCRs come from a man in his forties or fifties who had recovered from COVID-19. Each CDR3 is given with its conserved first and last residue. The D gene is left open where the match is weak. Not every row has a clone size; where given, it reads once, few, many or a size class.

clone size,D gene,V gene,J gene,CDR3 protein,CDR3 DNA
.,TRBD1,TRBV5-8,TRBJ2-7,CASSGMGTASYEQYF,TGTGCCAGCAGCGGCATGGGGACAGCTTCCTACGAGCAGTACTTC
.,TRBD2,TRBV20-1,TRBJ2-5,CSASGLAGGVRETQYF,TGCAGTGCTAGTGGTCTAGCGGGGGGGGTCCGAGAGACCCAGTACTTC
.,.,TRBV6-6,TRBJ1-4,CASSYDRKGLLFF,TGTGCCAGCAGTTACGATAGAAAGGGGTTACTGTTTTTT
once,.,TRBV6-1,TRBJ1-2,CASSATLDRGDYGYTF,TGTGCCAGCAGTGCCACTTTGGACAGAGGGGACTATGGCTACACCTTC
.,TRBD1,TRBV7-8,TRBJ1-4,CASSSGQGNEKLFF,TGTGCCAGCAGCTCGGGACAGGGGAATGAAAAACTGTTTTTT
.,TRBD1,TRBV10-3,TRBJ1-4,CAISEGTGELFF,TGTGCCATCAGTGAGGGGACAGGGGAACTGTTTTTT
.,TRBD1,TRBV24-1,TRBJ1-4,CATSDARDRSGKLFF,TGTGCCACCAGTGATGCCCGGGACAGATCCGGGAAACTGTTTTTT
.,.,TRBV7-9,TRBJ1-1,CASSLNSGNTEAFF,TGTGCCAGCAGCTTAAATTCAGGGAACACTGAAGCTTTCTTT
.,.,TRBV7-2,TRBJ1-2,CASSLSTGGRANYGYTF,TGTGCCAGCAGCTTATCGACCGGAGGGCGGGCTAACTATGGCTACACCTTC
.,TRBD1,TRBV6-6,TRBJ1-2,CASSYGTARGYTF,TGTGCCAGCAGTTACGGGACAGCGCGAGGCTACACCTTC
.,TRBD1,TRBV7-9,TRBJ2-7,CASSSRQGSSYEQYF,TGTGCCAGCAGCTCCAGACAGGGGAGCTCCTACGAGCAGTACTTC
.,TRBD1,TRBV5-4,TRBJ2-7,CASSLGQGWSYEQYF,TGTGCCAGCAGCTTGGGACAGGGATGGTCCTACGAGCAGTACTTC
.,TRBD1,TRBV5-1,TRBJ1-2,CASSLDQRGPYGYTF,TGCGCCAGCAGCTTGGACCAGAGGGGGCCGTATGGCTACACCTTC
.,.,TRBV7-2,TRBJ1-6,CASSLHLSSYNSPLHF,TGTGCCAGCAGCCTCCATTTGAGCTCCTATAATTCACCCCTCCACTTT
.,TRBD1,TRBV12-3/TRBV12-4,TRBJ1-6,CASSGQVNSPLHF,TGTGCCAGCAGCGGACAGGTTAATTCACCCCTCCACTTT
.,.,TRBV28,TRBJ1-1,CASSLARMVNTEAFF,TGTGCCAGCAGTCTAGCAAGGATGGTGAACACTGAAGCTTTCTTT
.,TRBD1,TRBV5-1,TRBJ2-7,CASSSLQGVGYEQYF,TGCGCCAGCAGCTCCCTACAGGGGGTGGGTTACGAGCAGTACTTC
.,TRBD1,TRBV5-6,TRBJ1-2,CASSLPGQGLNYGYTF,TGTGCCAGCAGCTTGCCGGGACAGGGACTCAACTATGGCTACACCTTC
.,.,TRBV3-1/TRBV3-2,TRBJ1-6,CASSLRTESPLHF,TGTGCCAGCAGCCTTCGGACAGAGTCACCCCTCCACTTT
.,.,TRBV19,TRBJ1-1,CASSIGYAMNTEAFF,TGTGCCAGTAGTATAGGGTACGCGATGAACACTGAAGCTTTCTTT
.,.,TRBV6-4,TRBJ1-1,CASSESPENTEAFF,TGTGCCAGCAGTGAATCCCCAGAGAACACTGAAGCTTTCTTT
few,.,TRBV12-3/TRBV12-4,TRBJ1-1,CASSLAYPPKAFF,TGTGCCAGCAGTTTAGCGTATCCTCCTAAGGCTTTCTTT
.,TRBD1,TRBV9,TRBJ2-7,CASSGGQGYEQYF,TGTGCCAGCAGCGGTGGACAGGGCTACGAGCAGTACTTC
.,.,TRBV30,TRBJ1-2,CAWRGGSYGYTF,TGTGCCTGGAGGGGAGGGTCTTATGGCTACACCTTC
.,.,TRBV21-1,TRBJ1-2,CASTQGTRGGYTF,TGTGCCAGCACCCAGGGGACCCGTGGTGGCTACACCTTC
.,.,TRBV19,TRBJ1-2,CASGTPLGYTF,TGTGCCAGTGGGACACCCCTTGGCTACACCTTC